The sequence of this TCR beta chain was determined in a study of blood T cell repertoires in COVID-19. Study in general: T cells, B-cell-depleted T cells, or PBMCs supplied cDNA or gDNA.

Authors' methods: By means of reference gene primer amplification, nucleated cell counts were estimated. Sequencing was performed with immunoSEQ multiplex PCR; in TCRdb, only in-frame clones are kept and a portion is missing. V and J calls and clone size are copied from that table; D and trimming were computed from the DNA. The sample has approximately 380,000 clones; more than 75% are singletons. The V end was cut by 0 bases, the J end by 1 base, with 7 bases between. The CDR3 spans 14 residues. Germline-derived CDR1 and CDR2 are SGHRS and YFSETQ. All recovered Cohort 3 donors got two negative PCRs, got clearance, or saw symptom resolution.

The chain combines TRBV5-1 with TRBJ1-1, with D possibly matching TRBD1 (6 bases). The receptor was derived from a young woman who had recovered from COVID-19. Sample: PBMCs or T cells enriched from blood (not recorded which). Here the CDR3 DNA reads TGCGCCAGCAGCTTGGGACAGGCGAACACTGAAGCTTTCTTT. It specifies CASSLGQANTEAFF.